This is a list of T cell receptor beta chains from one sample in a study of blood T cells in healthy people across ages. MiXCR, applied by TCRdb to the 5' RACE reads, yields one record per CDR3 protein. The table has 750,000 to 1,000,000 distinct CDR3 sequences, under 35% seen once. Another study also made use of these data, one on T cells of mothers and their children.

The sequenced material came from blood. The receptors originated from a woman between 35 and 50 years old in good health. The conserved cysteine and the conserved F or W are not part of the CDR3 here. Each record gives: D gene, J gene, V gene, CDR3 protein. D genes are given only for firm matches.

NA TRBJ1-5 TRBV6-6 ASGVSNQPQH
NA TRBJ2-3 TRBV4-3 ASSQAVQDTDTQY
NA TRBJ2-3 TRBV15 ATSRSTDTQY
TRBD1 TRBJ2-7 TRBV28 ASSPGTGPPEQY
TRBD1 TRBJ1-3 TRBV20-1 SARGDRKNTIY
NA TRBJ2-7 TRBV6-2/TRBV6-3 ASVDGGGPYEQY
TRBD1 TRBJ1-1 TRBV20-1 SARRSGGTEAF
NA TRBJ1-2 TRBV5-1 ASSLDGGDGYT
TRBD2 TRBJ2-5 TRBV29-1 SVDLAGGRNPQETQY
NA TRBJ2-1 TRBV27 ASSPIGWNEQF
NA TRBJ2-7 TRBV29-1 SVDRPGQPYEQY
TRBD1 TRBJ1-2 TRBV28 ASSGRDRVSYGYT
TRBD1 TRBJ2-2 TRBV24-1 ATSGTDTGELF
NA TRBJ1-1 TRBV18 ASSPRQEMNTEAF
TRBD2 TRBJ2-2 TRBV20-1 SASAAGGPRTGELF
NA TRBJ1-2 TRBV5-6 ASSRAAGSPNYGYT
NA TRBJ2-1 TRBV20-1 SARDPGGDGYNEQF
NA TRBJ1-3 TRBV14 ASSQEINALGNTIY
NA TRBJ1-2 TRBV7-2 ASSFDRRLGYT
TRBD1 TRBJ2-7 TRBV12-3/TRBV12-4 ASSPEVTGAAEQY
TRBD1 TRBJ2-3 TRBV6-4 ASSALRDRATDTQY
TRBD1 TRBJ2-2 TRBV20-1 SAREGGTGDNTGELF
NA NA TRBV2 ASSERGYRNEQY
NA TRBJ2-1 TRBV6-1 ASTLGANYNEQF
TRBD2 TRBJ2-5 TRBV29-1 SVALAGIQETQY
TRBD2 TRBJ2-7 TRBV2 ASTIPGGASEQY
NA NA TRBV5-1 ASSLRDTPACEQY
TRBD2 TRBJ2-7 TRBV4-2 ASSHSAGGEQY
NA TRBJ2-3 TRBV15 ATSHTMWRGSTDTQY
NA TRBJ2-5 TRBV7-9 ASSLGTLLGTQY
TRBD2 TRBJ2-1 TRBV14 ASSPSGAGAHNEQF
TRBD1 TRBJ2-7 TRBV3-1 ASSQGGTGRYEQY
NA TRBJ2-7 TRBV12-3/TRBV12-4 ASSFQFYEQY
NA TRBJ2-3 TRBV2 ASSRGVAGRPDTQY
NA TRBJ2-1 TRBV20-1 SARGPRGYNEQF
NA TRBJ1-5 TRBV7-9 ASSWTDNQPQH
NA TRBJ1-2 TRBV27 ATRTKGGSYGYT
TRBD2 TRBJ2-7 TRBV20-1 SARVPGTRIYEQY
NA TRBJ2-7 TRBV6-1 ASSDSPYEQY
NA TRBJ2-4 TRBV7-2 VSGTQTTVTYNEQY
NA TRBJ1-3 TRBV6-5 ASSYGEGRSGNTIY
TRBD2 TRBJ2-7 TRBV20-1 SALSGGGDYEQY
NA NA TRBV4-3 ASSPRTGACYEQY
NA TRBJ2-1 TRBV7-3 ASSLTGGSNEQF